The TCR beta chain described here comes from a study of T-cell memory formation after mild COVID-19. Germline CDR1 reads SEHNR; CDR2 reads FQNEAQ (reference sequence). The junction had 11 bases not matched to a gene; V was cut back by 5 bases and J by 5 bases. The CDR3 contains 15 residues. TCR alpha and TCR beta cDNA libraries carrying sample barcodes and UMIs came from 5'RACE with constant-segment primers. TCRdb independently ran MiXCR on the 5' RACE reads; one entry per CDR3 protein. The sample shows 450,000 to 650,000 distinct CDR3 sequences, more than 15% of them seen only once. A note on this clonotype: The antigen is undetermined.

Study-wide points: Pre-infection memory carried some responding clones, suggesting that cross-reactive memory joined.

Sample: PBMCs or a T cell subset sorted from them (not recorded which). The chain recombines TRBV7-9 with TRBJ2-5; 7 nucleotides agree with TRBD1. The source is an adult woman who had mild COVID-19 (a few samples of this study predate the infection). Cell type and time point are not known. CDR3 sequence reads: CASSPRQGYRETQYF. CDR3 bases: TGTGCCAGCAGCCCGAGACAGGGTTATCGGGAGACCCAGTACTTC.